This T cell receptor (beta chain) was documented in a study of sequential checkpoint blockade in melanoma. Across the study: First-line arms were nivolumab then ipilimumab, or the reverse, randomized 1:1.

Libraries were prepared by immunoSEQ multiplex PCR; TCRdb keeps only in-frame clonotypes and omits some of them. This sample has about 22,000 clones; 27% occur once, and the top ten carry over 5%. In germline, CDR1 is LNHDA, CDR2 SQIVND (reference sequence). The CDR3 contains 15 residues. Deletions cut 5 bases from V and 2 bases from J, with 13 bases between. Treatment defined: randomized to nivolumab then ipilimumab (arm A) or the reverse (arm B). The chain is built from TRBV19 and TRBJ1-5; D remains ambiguous. The receptor was derived from a human donor with melanoma. Material: tumor tissue (inferred from file names), obtained from a patient given nivolumab and ipilimumab in sequence. DNA of the CDR3: TGTGCCAGTAGTCCTTTGCAAATGGGCAATCAGCCCCAGCATTTT. Its protein product is CASSPLQMGNQPQHF.